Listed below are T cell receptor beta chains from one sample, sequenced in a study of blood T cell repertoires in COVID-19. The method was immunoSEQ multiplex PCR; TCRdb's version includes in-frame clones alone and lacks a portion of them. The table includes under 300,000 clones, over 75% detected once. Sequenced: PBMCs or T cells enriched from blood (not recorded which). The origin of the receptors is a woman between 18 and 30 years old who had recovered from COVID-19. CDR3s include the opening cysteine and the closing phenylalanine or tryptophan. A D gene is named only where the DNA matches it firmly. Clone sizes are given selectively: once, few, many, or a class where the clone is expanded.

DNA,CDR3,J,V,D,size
TGTGCCAGCAGCCCGGGGGCTAACTATGGCTACACCTTC,CASSPGANYGYTF,TRBJ1-2,TRBV16,.,.
TGTGCCACCAGTGAAACCCCGACTAGCGGGGCCTACCTGTCCTACGAGCAGTACTTC,CATSETPTSGAYLSYEQYF,TRBJ2-7,TRBV24-1,TRBD2,.
TGTGCCATCAGTGAAGTGCGGGGCGGAGGGGCAGATACGCAGTATTTT,CAISEVRGGGADTQYF,TRBJ2-3,TRBV10-3,.,.
TGCGCCAGCAGAGACGGACAGTATAATTCACCCCTCCACTTT,CASRDGQYNSPLHF,TRBJ1-6,TRBV10-2,.,.
TGTGCCAGTAGTAAAGGACTAGCGGGGGCGAACACCGGGGAGCTGTTTTTT,CASSKGLAGANTGELFF,TRBJ2-2,TRBV19,TRBD2,.
TGTGCCAGTAGTACATCCGGGACAGGTAATTCACCCCTCCACTTT,CASSTSGTGNSPLHF,TRBJ1-6,TRBV19,TRBD1,once
TGTGCCTGGAGCGACAGGATAGAAGCTTTCTTT,CAWSDRIEAFF,TRBJ1-1,TRBV30,.,.
TGTGCCAGCTCACCACTCCCGGGTTCGAACACCGGGGAGCTGTTTTTT,CASSPLPGSNTGELFF,TRBJ2-2,TRBV18,.,.
TGTGCCAGTACTGATAGAGGAGATACGCAGTATTTT,CASTDRGDTQYF,TRBJ2-3,TRBV19,.,.
TGTGCCAGCAGCTTAGGCGGGACTCAGCCCCAGCATTTT,CASSLGGTQPQHF,TRBJ1-5,TRBV7-9,.,.
TGTGCCAGCGGGGTTCCCCAGGGGTCTTACACCGGGGAGCTGTTTTTT,CASGVPQGSYTGELFF,TRBJ2-2,TRBV28,.,once
TGTGCCACCAGCAGAAAGGGGTGGGCAGGGAGCAATCAGCCCCAGCATTTT,CATSRKGWAGSNQPQHF,TRBJ1-5,TRBV15,.,.